Listed below are T cell receptor beta chains from one sample, sequenced in a study of long-term antiretroviral therapy in people with HIV. The repertoire was sequenced with immunoSEQ multiplex PCR; TCRdb's copy has only in-frame clones and lacks some. The sample lists around 36,000 clones, approximately 75% occurring once. Sequencing used unsorted PBMCs, obtained 3 years after starting antiretroviral therapy. All receptors come from a man aged 50 to 60 with HIV. CDR3s include the opening cysteine and the closing phenylalanine or tryptophan. Part of the rows lack a size; the others show once, few, many or a class for expanded clones.

v_call	cdr3_length	clone_size	cdr3_aa
TRBV7-9	17	NA	CASSFGDSNSGSPEQFF
TRBV27	16	NA	CASSLSLGQGLYGYTF
TRBV4-3	17	medium-sized	CASSQDTGRVTGNTIYF
TRBV7-9	15	NA	CASSPLAAPSPEQYF
TRBV6-5	14	NA	CASSTNRETYEQYF
TRBV6-5	14	NA	CASSFWGSGETQYF
TRBV10-3	15	NA	CAISETNREAGELFF
TRBV5-1	15	NA	CASSLGQGGANVLTF
TRBV7-2	15	NA	CASRPDRGGGQPQHF
TRBV7-9	14	once	CASSQARRPDTQYF
TRBV7-2	14	NA	CASSLGAGNQPQHF
TRBV6-5	14	NA	CASRAGTGIHEQYF
TRBV18	16	NA	CASSTRRDRGSDTQYF
TRBV7-9	14	NA	CASSALRGTYGYTF
TRBV5-1	15	NA	CASSNLQGAITEAFF
TRBV27	13	few	CASSLSGTQPQHF
TRBV5-5	15	NA	CASSLARGIGTEAFF
TRBV27	14	NA	CASTLAGGIGELFF
TRBV7-2	17	NA	CASSLGGLQFSYNEQFF
TRBV2	13	few	CASSDDRRGVLFF
TRBV7-2	15	NA	CASSLGQLGSQPQHF
TRBV18	16	NA	CASSNQAVQGNSPLHF
TRBV29-1	13	NA	CSVEEDSSYEQYF
TRBV6-7	18	NA	CASSYSQGQVRTHTEAFF
TRBV2	15	NA	CASIGDPGYNSPLHF
TRBV27	13	NA	CASSPTLGHEQYF
TRBV9	16	NA	CASSVGTSGSQDTQYF
TRBV19	14	NA	CASSISQGNNEQYF
TRBV7-2	13	NA	CASSLGTGDEQYF
TRBV14	15	NA	CASSQDRVRAYEQYF
TRBV30	14	NA	CAWTLWGSTDGYTF
TRBV4-1	16	medium-sized	CASSQAASFENSPLHF
TRBV19	19	NA	CASSSLIGTGRFSNQPQHF
TRBV14	14	NA	CASSRGTNTGELFF
TRBV4-1	15	few	CASSQDGTGGEKLFF
TRBV30	14	NA	CAWSEGGGGETQYF
TRBV10-3	13	few	CAISLQGSQPQHF
TRBV29-1	13	NA	CSGSGGDNYGYTF
TRBV19	12	NA	CASSITPGGYTF
TRBV7-2	14	NA	CASSSTGASYGYTF
TRBV5-6	11	NA	CASSLGYEQYF
TRBV28	14	NA	CASTLSGQNSPLHF
TRBV19	14	once	CASTTGTRNQPQHF
TRBV7-2	19	NA	CASSPVGGAMDSGANVLTF
TRBV7-9	14	few	CASSLAASYYEQYF
TRBV6-6	12	NA	CASSRPRNTIYF
TRBV28	16	NA	CASTTAAGGANEKLFF
TRBV5-4	14	NA	CASSATTGGVTQYF
TRBV15	13	NA	CATSREAYSPLHF
TRBV7-8	16	NA	CASSHRGSGRKDTQYF
TRBV18	15	NA	CASSPQPDRSGELFF
TRBV5-5	15	NA	CASTSEAGSNQPQHF
TRBV5-1	14	few	CASSLEQGTGELFF
TRBV7-6	14	NA	CASSLGGGERPQHF
TRBV30	16	NA	CAWSVPRGTGYQPQHF
TRBV6-5	15	few	CASSYGTGNTGELFF
TRBV5-6	14	NA	CASSLRGARETQYF
TRBV14	15	NA	CASSQDRGSTDTQYF
TRBV7-2	13	NA	CASSRQGGETQYF